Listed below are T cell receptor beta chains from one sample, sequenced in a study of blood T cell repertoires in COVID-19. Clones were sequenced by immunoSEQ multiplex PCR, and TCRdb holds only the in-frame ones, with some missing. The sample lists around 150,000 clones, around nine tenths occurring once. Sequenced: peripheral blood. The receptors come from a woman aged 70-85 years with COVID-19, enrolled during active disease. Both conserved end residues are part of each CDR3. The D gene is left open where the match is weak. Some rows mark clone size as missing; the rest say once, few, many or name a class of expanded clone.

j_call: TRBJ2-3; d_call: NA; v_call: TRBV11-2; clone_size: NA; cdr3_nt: TGTGCCAGCAGCTTGGGGACTGTCTACACAGATACGCAGTATTTT; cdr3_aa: CASSLGTVYTDTQYF
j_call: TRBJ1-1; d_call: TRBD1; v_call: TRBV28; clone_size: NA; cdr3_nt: TGTGCCAGCAGTTTAGGGGACAGGGGGAAAACTGAAGCTTTCTTT; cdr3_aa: CASSLGDRGKTEAFF
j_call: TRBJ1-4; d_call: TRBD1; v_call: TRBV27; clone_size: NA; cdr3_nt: TGTGCCACGGCGACAGGGGTGGATACCTATGCAACTAATGAAAAACTGTTTTTT; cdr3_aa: CATATGVDTYATNEKLFF
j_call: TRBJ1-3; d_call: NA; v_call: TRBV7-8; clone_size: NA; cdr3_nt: TGTGCCAGCAGCTCTTGGGGGGAATACTCTGGAAACACCATATATTTT; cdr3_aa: CASSSWGEYSGNTIYF
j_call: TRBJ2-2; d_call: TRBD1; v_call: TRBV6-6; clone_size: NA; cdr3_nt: TGTGCCAGCAGCCGAGACAGGGGCCACAACAGCGGGGAGCTGTTTTTT; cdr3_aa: CASSRDRGHNSGELFF
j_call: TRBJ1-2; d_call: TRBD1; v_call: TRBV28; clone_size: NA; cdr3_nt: TGTGCCAGCAGTTCGCGGGACAGGGGTCTTTACTATGGCTACACCTTC; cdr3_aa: CASSSRDRGLYYGYTF
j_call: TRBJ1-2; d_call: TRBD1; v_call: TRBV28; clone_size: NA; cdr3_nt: TGTGCCAGCAGTTCGCCTACGACAGGGGGGATAGAGATACTATGGGGCTACACCTTC; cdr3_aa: CASSSPTTGGIEILWGYTF
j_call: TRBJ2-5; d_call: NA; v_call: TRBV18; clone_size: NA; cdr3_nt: TGTGCCAGCTCACCAGGGGCCCCTCAAGAGACCCAGTACTTC; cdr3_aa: CASSPGAPQETQYF
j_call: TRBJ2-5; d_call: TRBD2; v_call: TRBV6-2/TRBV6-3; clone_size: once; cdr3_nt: TGTGCCAGCAGTAATCCCACTGCGGGGGGCCATGAGACCCAGTACTTC; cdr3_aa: CASSNPTAGGHETQYF
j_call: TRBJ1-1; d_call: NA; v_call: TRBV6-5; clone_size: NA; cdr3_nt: TGTGCCAGCACGTCGACAGGTCACACTGAAGCTTTCTTT; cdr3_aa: CASTSTGHTEAFF
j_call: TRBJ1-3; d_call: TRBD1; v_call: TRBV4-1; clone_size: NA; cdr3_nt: TGCGCCAGCAGCCAAGAAGGGGACAGGGCCTCTGGAAACACCATATATTTT; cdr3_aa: CASSQEGDRASGNTIYF
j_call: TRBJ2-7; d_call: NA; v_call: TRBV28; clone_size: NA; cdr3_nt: TGTGCCAGCAGACAGGGTGGCGAGCAGTACTTC; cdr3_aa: CASRQGGEQYF
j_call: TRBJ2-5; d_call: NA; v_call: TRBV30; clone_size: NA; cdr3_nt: TGTGCCTGGAGTGTAAGGGGTGAATTGAGAGAGACCCAGTACTTC; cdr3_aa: CAWSVRGELRETQYF
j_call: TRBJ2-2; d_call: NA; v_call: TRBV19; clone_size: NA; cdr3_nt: TGTGCCAGTAGGGAGGGGATAAACACCGGGGAGCTGTTTTTT; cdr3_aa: CASREGINTGELFF
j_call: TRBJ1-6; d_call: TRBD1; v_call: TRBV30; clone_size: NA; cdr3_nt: TGTGCCTGGACACGGGACAGTTTTGGTAATTCACCCCTCCACTTT; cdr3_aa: CAWTRDSFGNSPLHF
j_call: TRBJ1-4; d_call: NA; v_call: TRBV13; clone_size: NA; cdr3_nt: TGTGCCAGCAGCTTAGGAGGAGTCCAGGAAAAACTGTTTTTT; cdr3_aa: CASSLGGVQEKLFF
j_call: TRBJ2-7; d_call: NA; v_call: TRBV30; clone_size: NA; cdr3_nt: TGTGCCTGGAGTCCCGGTTACGAGCAGTACTTC; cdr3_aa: CAWSPGYEQYF
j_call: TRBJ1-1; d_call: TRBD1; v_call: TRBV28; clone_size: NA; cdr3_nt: TGTGCCAGCAGTCAAGGCGACAGGGGTTGGTTCACTGAAGCTTTCTTT; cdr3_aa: CASSQGDRGWFTEAFF
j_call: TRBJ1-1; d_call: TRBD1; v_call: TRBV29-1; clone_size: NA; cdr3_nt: TGCAGCGCCAGGACAGGTGAAGCTTTCTTT; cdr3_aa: CSARTGEAFF
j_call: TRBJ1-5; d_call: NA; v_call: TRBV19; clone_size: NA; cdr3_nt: TGTGCCAGTAGTATCGCCAGGCCCAATCAGCCCCAGCATTTT; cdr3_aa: CASSIARPNQPQHF
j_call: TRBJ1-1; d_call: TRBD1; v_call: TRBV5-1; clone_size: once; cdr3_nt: TGCGCCAGCAGCTTGGGGGGGACAGAGATGAACACTGAAGCTTTCTTT; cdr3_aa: CASSLGGTEMNTEAFF
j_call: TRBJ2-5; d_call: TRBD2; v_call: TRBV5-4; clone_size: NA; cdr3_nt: TGTGCCAGCAGCCGCCTTTACGGGGGGGCTGGGGAGACCCAGTACTTC; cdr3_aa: CASSRLYGGAGETQYF
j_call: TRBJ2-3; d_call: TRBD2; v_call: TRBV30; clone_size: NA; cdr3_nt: TGTGCCTGGAGTCCCCCCCTAGCGGGGAGTCGGGATACGCAGTATTTT; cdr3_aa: CAWSPPLAGSRDTQYF
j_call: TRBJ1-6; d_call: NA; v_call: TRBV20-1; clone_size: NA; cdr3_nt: TGCAGTGCTAGTACGGACAGCGGCCATTCACCCCTCCACTTT; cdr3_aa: CSASTDSGHSPLHF
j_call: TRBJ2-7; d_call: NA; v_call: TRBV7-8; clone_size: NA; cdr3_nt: TGTGCCAGCAGCTTAGTTTGGGGGGGGCCCTCCTACGAGCAGTACTTC; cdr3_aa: CASSLVWGGPSYEQYF
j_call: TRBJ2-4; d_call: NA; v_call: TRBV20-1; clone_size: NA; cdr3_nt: TGCAGTGCTTTAAGAGGGCACATTCAGTACTTC; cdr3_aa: CSALRGHIQYF
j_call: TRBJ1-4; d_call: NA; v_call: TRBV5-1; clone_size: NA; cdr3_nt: TGCGCCAGCAGCCTTGGAGAGATTAATGAAAAACTGTTTTTT; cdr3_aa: CASSLGEINEKLFF
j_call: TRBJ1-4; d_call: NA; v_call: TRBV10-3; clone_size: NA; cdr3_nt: TGTGCCATCAGTGAGACGGTGGGGGCATCGATGTTTTTT; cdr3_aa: CAISETVGASMFF
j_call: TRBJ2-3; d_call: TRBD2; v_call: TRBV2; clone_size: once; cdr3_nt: TGTGCCATTATAGCGGGGGTTCAACCTAGCACAGATACGCAGTATTTT; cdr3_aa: CAIIAGVQPSTDTQYF
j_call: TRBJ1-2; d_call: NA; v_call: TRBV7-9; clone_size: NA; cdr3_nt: TGTGCCAGCAGCTTAGGGTCGACAGCTCTGCGTGGCTACACCTTC; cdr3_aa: CASSLGSTALRGYTF
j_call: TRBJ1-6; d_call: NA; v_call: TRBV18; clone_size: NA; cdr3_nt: TGTGCCAGCTCACTTCCGGGGGACTTGTTCAATTCACCCCTCCACTTT; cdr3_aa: CASSLPGDLFNSPLHF
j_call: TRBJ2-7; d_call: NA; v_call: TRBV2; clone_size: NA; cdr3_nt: TGTGCCAGCAGTCGACAGGTGGCGGTTTCCTACGAGCAGTACTTC; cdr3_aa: CASSRQVAVSYEQYF
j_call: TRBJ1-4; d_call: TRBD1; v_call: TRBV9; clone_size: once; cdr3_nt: TGTGCCAGCAGCGCGCCCGCGGCGGGACAGGGAGATGAAAAACTGTTTTTT; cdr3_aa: CASSAPAAGQGDEKLFF
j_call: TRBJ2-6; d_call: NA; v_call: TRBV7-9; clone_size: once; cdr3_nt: TGTGCCAGCAGCTTAGAAGGGGCTGGGGCCAACGTCCTGACTTTC; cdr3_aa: CASSLEGAGANVLTF
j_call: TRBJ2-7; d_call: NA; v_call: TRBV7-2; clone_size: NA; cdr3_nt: TGTGCCAGCAGCTTTCGGGGGGCCCCCTCCTACGAGCAGTACTTC; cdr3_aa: CASSFRGAPSYEQYF
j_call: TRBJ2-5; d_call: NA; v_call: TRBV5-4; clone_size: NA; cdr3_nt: TGTGCCAGCAGGGGCGGGTACCAAGAGACCCAGTACTTC; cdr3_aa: CASRGGYQETQYF
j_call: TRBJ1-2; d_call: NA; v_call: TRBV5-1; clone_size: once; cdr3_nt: TGCGCCAGCAGCTTGGAATGGACAGCGATTGACTATGGCTACACCTTC; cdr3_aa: CASSLEWTAIDYGYTF
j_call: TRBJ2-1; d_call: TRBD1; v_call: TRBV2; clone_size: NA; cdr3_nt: TGTGCCAGCAGCCCCTCCCCGGGACAGGGGGCAGGTGAGCAGTTCTTC; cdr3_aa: CASSPSPGQGAGEQFF
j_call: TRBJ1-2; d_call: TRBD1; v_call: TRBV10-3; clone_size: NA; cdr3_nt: TGTGCCATCGATGATCAGGGGGTCGGCTATGGCTACACCTTC; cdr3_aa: CAIDDQGVGYGYTF
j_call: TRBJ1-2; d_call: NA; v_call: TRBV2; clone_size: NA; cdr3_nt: TGTGCCAGCAGTGAAGCTGGAGAAGTTTTGGGCTACACCTTC; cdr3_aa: CASSEAGEVLGYTF
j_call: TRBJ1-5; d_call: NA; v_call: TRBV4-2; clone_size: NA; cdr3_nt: TGTGCCAGCAGCCGGGGGCGGAGCAATCAGCCCCAGCATTTT; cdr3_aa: CASSRGRSNQPQHF
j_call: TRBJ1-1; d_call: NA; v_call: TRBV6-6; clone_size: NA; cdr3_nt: TGTGCCAGCAAACTTCCGGGACACCTGAACACTGAAGCTTTCTTT; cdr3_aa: CASKLPGHLNTEAFF
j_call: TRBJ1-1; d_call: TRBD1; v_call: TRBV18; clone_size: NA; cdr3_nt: TGTGCCAGCTCACCAGGGACAGGGAGGATGACTGAAGCTTTCTTT; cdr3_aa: CASSPGTGRMTEAFF